The rows below give T cell receptor beta chains drawn from one sample of a study of blood T cell repertoires in COVID-19. Profiling relied on immunoSEQ multiplex PCR, and the TCRdb table lists in-frame clones only, not all of them. The profile covers about 260,000 clones, with approximately 83% appearing a single time and about an eighth taken by the ten largest. The sequenced sample was peripheral blood. Receptor source: a human donor in a cohort sampled during active COVID-19. CDR3s include the opening cysteine and the closing phenylalanine or tryptophan. The D gene is left open where the match is weak. The size of a clone is reported for some rows only, either as once, few or many, or as a class for expanded clones.

TGTGCCAGCAGCTTTTTACAGGGGGCAACAAATCTTAATGAAAAACTGTTTTTT CASSFLQGATNLNEKLFF TRBJ1-4 - TRBV7-7 TRBD1
TGTGCCAGCTCACCCCGACTAGCGGGAGCTTATGAGCAGTTCTTC CASSPRLAGAYEQFF TRBJ2-1 once TRBV18 TRBD2
TGTGCCAGCAGCTCCGGACAGATCTATGGCTACACCTTC CASSSGQIYGYTF TRBJ1-2 - TRBV7-9 -
TGTGCCTGGAGTCCCGGGACAGGGGGAACAGATACGCAGTATTTT CAWSPGTGGTDTQYF TRBJ2-3 - TRBV30 TRBD1
TGTGCCAGCAGCCCGGGTGGGGGGGGCAACACCATATATTTT CASSPGGGGNTIYF TRBJ1-3 - TRBV9 -
TGTGCCAGCAGCGATAAAGGGACAGGGGTAGCCTACAATGAGCAGTTCTTC CASSDKGTGVAYNEQFF TRBJ2-1 - TRBV9 TRBD1
TGCGCCAGCAGTAAACAGGGGGCAGGAGATACGCAGTATTTT CASSKQGAGDTQYF TRBJ2-3 - TRBV4-3 TRBD1
TGCGCCAGCAGTGAGCCACACAATCAGCCCCAGCATTTT CASSEPHNQPQHF TRBJ1-5 - TRBV10-1 -
TGTGCCAGTAGAAAACAGAATCAGCCCCAGCATTTT CASRKQNQPQHF TRBJ1-5 - TRBV19 -
TGTGCCAGCAGATGGGGGACTAGCGGGATGGAGCAGTTCTTC CASRWGTSGMEQFF TRBJ2-1 - TRBV7-2 TRBD2
TGTGCCACCAGTGGTACCGGGACTAGCTCCTACAATGAGCAGTTCTTC CATSGTGTSSYNEQFF TRBJ2-1 - TRBV24-1 TRBD2
TGCGCCAGCCGAGGGAAGGGACTAGCTGGAGATACGCAGTATTTT CASRGKGLAGDTQYF TRBJ2-3 - TRBV10-2 TRBD2
TGTGCCAGCAGCACACCCCGGGACACCCCCTACGAGCAGTACTTC CASSTPRDTPYEQYF TRBJ2-7 - TRBV11-2 -
TGTGCCAGTACTCCCCTCGGGGACAGGGGGCGAAACACCATATATTTT CASTPLGDRGRNTIYF TRBJ1-3 - TRBV19 TRBD1
TGTGCCAGCAAACCCTCGGGGGGCTCCTACAATGAGCAGTTCTTC CASKPSGGSYNEQFF TRBJ2-1 - TRBV28 TRBD2
TGTGCCAGCAGCTTGGAACTTACTAAACAGACCCAGTACTTC CASSLELTKQTQYF TRBJ2-5 - TRBV5-4 -
TGTGCCAGCAGTCAGCAACAACTAGGTGTGAATGAGCAGTTCTTC CASSQQQLGVNEQFF TRBJ2-1 - TRBV7-6 -
TGTGCCAGCAGTTTTGTTACTAACACTGAAGCTTTCTTT CASSFVTNTEAFF TRBJ1-1 - TRBV6-2/TRBV6-3 -
TGCGCCAGCCGCCACGCGGGCGCCTACGAGCAGTACTTC CASRHAGAYEQYF TRBJ2-7 - TRBV5-1 -
TGCGCCAGCAGCCTGAGGACTAGCGCCAGCCTCGGCGAGCAGTACTTC CASSLRTSASLGEQYF TRBJ2-7 once TRBV5-1 TRBD2
TGTGCCAGCTCACCACCGGGGTTGGGGACAGGGTCGTCGGGCAATCAGCCCCAGCATTTT CASSPPGLGTGSSGNQPQHF TRBJ1-5 - TRBV18 TRBD1
TGTGCCAGCAGGTGGGCTCTGGAGCAGTTCTTC CASRWALEQFF TRBJ2-1 - TRBV7-2 -
TGTGCCAGTATCAGGGGGCCGACCTCTAGCGGCTACACCTTC CASIRGPTSSGYTF TRBJ1-2 - TRBV19 TRBD1
TGTGCCAGCAGCTTGGTCGTAGTCCACGACACAGATACGCAGTATTTT CASSLVVVHDTDTQYF TRBJ2-3 - TRBV5-4 -
TGTGCCAGCAGTTACGCCGGGAGCGGGGAGACCCAGTACTTC CASSYAGSGETQYF TRBJ2-5 - TRBV6-2/TRBV6-3 -
TGTGCCAGTAGTATCCAGGTATACTATGGCTACACCTTC CASSIQVYYGYTF TRBJ1-2 - TRBV19 -
TGTGCCAGTACGGGGGGACTAGCAGATTACAATGAGCAGTTCTTC CASTGGLADYNEQFF TRBJ2-1 - TRBV19 TRBD2
TGTGCCAGCAGTATCACTAGCGGGAGCCGGAACGAGCAGTACTTC CASSITSGSRNEQYF TRBJ2-7 - TRBV6-2/TRBV6-3 TRBD2
TGCGCCAGCAGCGGACAGACAGGGTCCTACAATGAGCAGTTCTTC CASSGQTGSYNEQFF TRBJ2-1 - TRBV5-1 TRBD1
TGTGCCAGCAGCACGGACCGGGACACTGAGCAGTTCTTC CASSTDRDTEQFF TRBJ2-1 - TRBV11-2 -
TGTGCCAGCGGGAGGGCGGGAGGTGAGCAGTTCTTC CASGRAGGEQFF TRBJ2-1 once TRBV11-1 TRBD2
TGTGCCAGTAGCCTAGCGGGTACTGGAGAGCAGTTCTTC CASSLAGTGEQFF TRBJ2-1 once TRBV19 TRBD2
TGTGCCAGTAGTGTATCCGGGGGATACAATGAGCAGTTCTTC CASSVSGGYNEQFF TRBJ2-1 - TRBV19 -
TGTGCCAGCAGTTTCGGTGGGAGTAGGACCGGGGAGCTGTTTTTT CASSFGGSRTGELFF TRBJ2-2 - TRBV28 -
TGTGCCAGTAGTATAATGGGGGCGGGCAATCAGCCCCAGCATTTT CASSIMGAGNQPQHF TRBJ1-5 - TRBV19 -
TGTGCCAGCACCCGAACCAAGGGGGCTGGGGTTAATTCACCCCTCCACTTT CASTRTKGAGVNSPLHF TRBJ1-6 - TRBV5-6 TRBD1
TGTGCCAGCAGCTTCATAGGGGGCACTGAAGCTTTCTTT CASSFIGGTEAFF TRBJ1-1 once TRBV5-8 -